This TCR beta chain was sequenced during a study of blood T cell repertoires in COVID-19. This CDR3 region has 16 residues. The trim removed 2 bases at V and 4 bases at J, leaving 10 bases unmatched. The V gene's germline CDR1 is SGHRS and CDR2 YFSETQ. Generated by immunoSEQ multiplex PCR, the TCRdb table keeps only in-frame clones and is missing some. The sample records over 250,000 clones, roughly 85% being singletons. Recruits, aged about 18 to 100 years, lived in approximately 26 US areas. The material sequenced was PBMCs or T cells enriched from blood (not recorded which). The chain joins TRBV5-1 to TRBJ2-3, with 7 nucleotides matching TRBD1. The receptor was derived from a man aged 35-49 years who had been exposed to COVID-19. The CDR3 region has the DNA TGCGCCAGCAGCTTAACAGGGGCCCTTTTGGCAGATACGCAGTATTTT. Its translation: CASSLTGALLADTQYF.